The next 20 T cell receptor beta chains were all read from a single sample in a study of T cell responses to AZD1222 COVID-19 vaccine. The protocol was immunoSEQ multiplex PCR, while the TCRdb copy is restricted to in-frame clones and leaves out a portion. The table records over 85,000 clones, around 84% of them present only once. The sample in question was peripheral blood, obtained 28 days after the second AZD1222 dose. Every receptor here comes from an adult who received the AZD1222 COVID-19 vaccine.

The chain combines TRBV6-5 with TRBJ2-5, with D perhaps matching TRBD1 or TRBD2 (5 bases each). The V end was cut by 5 bases, the J end by 5 bases, with 15 bases between. CDR3 length: 14 amino acids. CDR1 and CDR2 from the germline V gene are MNHEY and SVGAGI. Here the CDR3 reads CASSTGAASETQYF. The CDR3 region has the DNA TGTGCCAGCAGTACCGGGGCGGCGAGCGAGACCCAGTACTTC.

V usage is TRBV28 and J usage is TRBJ1-1; 8 bases are a match to TRBD1. The CDR3 is made up of 15 amino acids. The germline CDR1 and CDR2 sequences are MDHEN and SYDVKM. The junction had 11 bases not matched to a gene; V was cut back by 6 bases and J by 5 bases. CDR3 sequence: CASRSGTGSLTEAFF. The CDR3 nucleotides read TGTGCCAGCAGATCCGGGACAGGCAGTTTAACTGAAGCTTTCTTT.

A remark on this clone: A read error is the likely source, as a far larger clone sits one nucleotide away. V usage is TRBV3-1 (or the pseudogene TRBV3-2) and J usage is TRBJ2-7; D call uncertain. V lost 2 bases to trimming and J lost 4 bases, with 6 bases between them. Per the germline V gene, CDR1 is LGHDT and CDR2 is YNNKEL (reference sequence). This CDR3 is 12 amino acids long. Here the CDR3 DNA reads TGTGCCAGCAGCCAAATGGGTTACGAGCAGTACTTC. Translation gives CASSQMGYEQYF.

The chain carries TRBV12-3 or TRBV12-4 and TRBJ1-1; TRBD1 is a possible D gene (5 bases). The length of the CDR3 is 13 residues. Trimming left V 8 bases short and J 0 bases short, with 10 bases between. CDR3 bases: TGTGCCAGCTTGAGGGGATTGAACACTGAAGCTTTCTTT. The encoded protein is CASLRGLNTEAFF.

The chain has TRBV7-2 and TRBJ1-2, with 9 bases aligning to TRBD1. The CDR3 is 14 amino acids. Germline loops: CDR1 SGHTA, CDR2 FQGNSA. With 5 bases clipped from V and 5 bases from J, the junction kept 6 bases outside the gene matches. This CDR3 is CASSTRQGEYGYTF. The CDR3 DNA sequence: TGTGCCAGCAGCACCAGACAGGGGGAGTATGGCTACACCTTC.

The rearrangement uses TRBV18 and TRBJ1-2, with D possibly being TRBD1 (5 bases). CDR1 and CDR2 (germline): KGHSH, LQKENI. The CDR3 consists of 16 residues. Trimming shortened V by 3 bases and J by 0 bases, and 14 bases separated the two germline ends. The CDR3 spells CASSPTPDNTNYGYTF. DNA of the CDR3: TGTGCCAGCTCACCGACTCCGGACAACACTAACTATGGCTACACCTTC.

The chain recombines TRBV6-5 with TRBJ2-2; D gene uncertain. Germline CDR1 is MNHEY and CDR2 is SVGAGI. The length of the CDR3 is 15 residues. V lost 6 bases and J lost 8, with 19 bases in between. DNA of the CDR3: TGTGCCAGCAGCGGTTTTATGCCCGGAGAAGGGGAGCTGTTTTTT. This encodes CASSGFMPGEGELFF.

The J gene is TRBJ2-2, the V gene TRBV2; 8 bases are shared with TRBD2. This CDR3 spans 14 amino acids. Looked up from germline, CDR1 is SNHLY and CDR2 is FYNNEI. V lost 5 bases to trimming and J lost 8 bases; unmatched junction nucleotides: 7. This CDR3 reads CASSIVAGTGELFF. CDR3 DNA sequence: TGTGCCAGCAGTATTGTAGCGGGAACTGGGGAGCTGTTTTTT.

The genes are TRBV3-1 (or the pseudogene TRBV3-2) and TRBJ1-3; D is ambiguous. The length of the CDR3 is 15 residues. Trimming cost V 3 bases and J 8 bases, with 17 bases left between them. Germline V gene lookup returns CDR1 LGHDT and CDR2 YNNKEL (reference sequence). CDR3 residues: CASSQTLGPGDTIYF. DNA of the CDR3: TGTGCCAGCAGCCAGACCTTGGGCCCTGGGGACACCATATATTTT.

The chain employs TRBV21-1 and TRBJ1-1. TRBV21-1 corresponds to a pseudogene. CDR3 length: 14 residues. The CDR3 loop is CASSKVETLLKAFF. The DNA for the CDR3 is TGTGCCAGCAGCAAAGTGGAAACACTCCTAAAAGCTTTCTTT.

The chain uses TRBV18 and TRBJ1-1; D might be TRBD1 (6 bases). The CDR3 is made up of 16 amino acids. Germline V lookup: CDR1 KGHSH, CDR2 LQKENI. The ends were cut back, 6 bases at V and 5 bases at J, with 22 bases in the middle. The DNA of the CDR3 is TGTGCCAGCTCTCCCGGGCAGGGGCAGGGACGGACTGAAGCTTTCTTT. As protein: CASSPGQGQGRTEAFF.

J is TRBJ2-7 and V is TRBV5-4, with a possible D match to TRBD2 (6 bases). The germline gives CDR1 SGHNT, CDR2 YYREEE (reference sequence). There are 15 residues in the CDR3. The germline V and J ends were trimmed by 1 base and 3 bases, with 14 bases remaining between them. In nucleotides, the CDR3 is TGTGCCAGCAGCTTGAACGCGGGACTCCTCTACGAGCAGTACTTC. This sequence encodes CASSLNAGLLYEQYF.

The chain combines TRBV29-1 with TRBJ1-4, with a weak D call TRBD1 (5 bases). Germline V lookup: CDR1 SQVTM, CDR2 ANQGSEA. V was cut by 4 bases and J by 7 bases, with 16 bases left in between. The CDR3 is made up of 14 amino acids. CDR3 coding DNA: TGCAGCGTTGGGGGACCGACCACGGGTGAAAAACTGTTTTTT. This sequence encodes CSVGGPTTGEKLFF.

V usage is TRBV7-3 and J usage is TRBJ2-2, with 10 bases aligning to TRBD2. V was clipped by 1 base and J by 4 bases; unmatched bases: 6. This CDR3 has 17 residues. Germline-derived CDR1 and CDR2 are SGHTA and FQGTGA. CDR3 bases: TGTGCCAGCAGCTTAATTTCTAGGACTAGCGGCACCGGGGAGCTGTTTTTT. This gives the protein CASSLISRTSGTGELFF.

This sequence joins TRBV14 and TRBJ1-3; D perhaps matches TRBD1 (5 bases). The CDR3 is 16 amino acids. In germline, CDR1 is SGHDN, CDR2 FVKESK. V was shortened by 0 bases and J by 2 bases, with 11 bases between the two germline ends. CDR3 sequence: CASSQDRGETGNTIYF. The DNA for the CDR3 is TGTGCCAGCAGCCAAGATCGGGGGGAAACTGGAAACACCATATATTTT.

This clone was detected once. The chain is built from TRBV27 and TRBJ2-2, with D possibly matching TRBD1 (5 bases). CDR3 length: 15 residues. The germline gives CDR1 MNHEY, CDR2 SMNVEV (reference sequence). Trimming cost V 4 bases and J 6 bases, with 15 bases left between them. CDR3 sequence reads: CASSSRPPGPGELFF. In DNA, the CDR3 is TGTGCCAGCAGTTCACGACCTCCAGGGCCCGGGGAGCTGTTTTTT.

The chain combines TRBV11-2 with TRBJ1-4; TRBD1 matches 7 bases. CDR1 SGHAT and CDR2 FQNNGV come from the germline V gene. Trimming cost V 5 bases and J 13 bases; bases outside gene matches: 7. CDR3 length: 12 residues. As DNA, the CDR3 is TGTGCCAGCAGCCCACAGGGGAAGGGACTGTTTTTT. This encodes CASSPQGKGLFF.

The V gene is TRBV5-4, the J gene TRBJ1-2, with 7 bases matching TRBD1. The J segment lost 4 bases and the V segment lost 2 bases, leaving 8 bases of the junction unmatched. The CDR3 has 15 residues. Germline V gene lookup returns CDR1 SGHNT and CDR2 YYREEE (reference sequence). The CDR3 region has the DNA TGTGCCAGCAGCTTAGAGGGGGCGCGCGGCTATGGCTACACCTTC. As protein: CASSLEGARGYGYTF.

The V gene is TRBV21-1, the J gene TRBJ2-7. TRBV21-1 is described as a pseudogene. The CDR3 runs 14 residues. The CDR3 DNA reads TGTGCCAGCAGCTTGCCTCGGCCCGCCTACGAGCAGTACTTC. It yields the protein CASSLPRPAYEQYF.

This chain uses TRBV2 with TRBJ1-4, with TRBD1 identical over 10 bases. The germline gives CDR1 SNHLY, CDR2 FYNNEI. V was pared by 6 bases and J by 4 bases, with 5 bases of the junction left unmatched. The CDR3 length is 15 residues. CDR3 sequence reads: CASSPGQGINEKLFF. For the CDR3, the DNA is TGTGCCAGCAGCCCGGGACAGGGGATTAATGAAAAACTGTTTTTT. Full variable domain (rest looked up from reference TRBV2 and TRBJ1-4): EPEVTQTPSHQVTQMGQEVILRCVPISNHLYFYWYRQILGQKVEFLVSFYNNEISEKSEIFDDQFSVERPDGSNFTLKIRSTKLEDSAMYFCASSPGQGINEKLFFGSGTQLSVL.